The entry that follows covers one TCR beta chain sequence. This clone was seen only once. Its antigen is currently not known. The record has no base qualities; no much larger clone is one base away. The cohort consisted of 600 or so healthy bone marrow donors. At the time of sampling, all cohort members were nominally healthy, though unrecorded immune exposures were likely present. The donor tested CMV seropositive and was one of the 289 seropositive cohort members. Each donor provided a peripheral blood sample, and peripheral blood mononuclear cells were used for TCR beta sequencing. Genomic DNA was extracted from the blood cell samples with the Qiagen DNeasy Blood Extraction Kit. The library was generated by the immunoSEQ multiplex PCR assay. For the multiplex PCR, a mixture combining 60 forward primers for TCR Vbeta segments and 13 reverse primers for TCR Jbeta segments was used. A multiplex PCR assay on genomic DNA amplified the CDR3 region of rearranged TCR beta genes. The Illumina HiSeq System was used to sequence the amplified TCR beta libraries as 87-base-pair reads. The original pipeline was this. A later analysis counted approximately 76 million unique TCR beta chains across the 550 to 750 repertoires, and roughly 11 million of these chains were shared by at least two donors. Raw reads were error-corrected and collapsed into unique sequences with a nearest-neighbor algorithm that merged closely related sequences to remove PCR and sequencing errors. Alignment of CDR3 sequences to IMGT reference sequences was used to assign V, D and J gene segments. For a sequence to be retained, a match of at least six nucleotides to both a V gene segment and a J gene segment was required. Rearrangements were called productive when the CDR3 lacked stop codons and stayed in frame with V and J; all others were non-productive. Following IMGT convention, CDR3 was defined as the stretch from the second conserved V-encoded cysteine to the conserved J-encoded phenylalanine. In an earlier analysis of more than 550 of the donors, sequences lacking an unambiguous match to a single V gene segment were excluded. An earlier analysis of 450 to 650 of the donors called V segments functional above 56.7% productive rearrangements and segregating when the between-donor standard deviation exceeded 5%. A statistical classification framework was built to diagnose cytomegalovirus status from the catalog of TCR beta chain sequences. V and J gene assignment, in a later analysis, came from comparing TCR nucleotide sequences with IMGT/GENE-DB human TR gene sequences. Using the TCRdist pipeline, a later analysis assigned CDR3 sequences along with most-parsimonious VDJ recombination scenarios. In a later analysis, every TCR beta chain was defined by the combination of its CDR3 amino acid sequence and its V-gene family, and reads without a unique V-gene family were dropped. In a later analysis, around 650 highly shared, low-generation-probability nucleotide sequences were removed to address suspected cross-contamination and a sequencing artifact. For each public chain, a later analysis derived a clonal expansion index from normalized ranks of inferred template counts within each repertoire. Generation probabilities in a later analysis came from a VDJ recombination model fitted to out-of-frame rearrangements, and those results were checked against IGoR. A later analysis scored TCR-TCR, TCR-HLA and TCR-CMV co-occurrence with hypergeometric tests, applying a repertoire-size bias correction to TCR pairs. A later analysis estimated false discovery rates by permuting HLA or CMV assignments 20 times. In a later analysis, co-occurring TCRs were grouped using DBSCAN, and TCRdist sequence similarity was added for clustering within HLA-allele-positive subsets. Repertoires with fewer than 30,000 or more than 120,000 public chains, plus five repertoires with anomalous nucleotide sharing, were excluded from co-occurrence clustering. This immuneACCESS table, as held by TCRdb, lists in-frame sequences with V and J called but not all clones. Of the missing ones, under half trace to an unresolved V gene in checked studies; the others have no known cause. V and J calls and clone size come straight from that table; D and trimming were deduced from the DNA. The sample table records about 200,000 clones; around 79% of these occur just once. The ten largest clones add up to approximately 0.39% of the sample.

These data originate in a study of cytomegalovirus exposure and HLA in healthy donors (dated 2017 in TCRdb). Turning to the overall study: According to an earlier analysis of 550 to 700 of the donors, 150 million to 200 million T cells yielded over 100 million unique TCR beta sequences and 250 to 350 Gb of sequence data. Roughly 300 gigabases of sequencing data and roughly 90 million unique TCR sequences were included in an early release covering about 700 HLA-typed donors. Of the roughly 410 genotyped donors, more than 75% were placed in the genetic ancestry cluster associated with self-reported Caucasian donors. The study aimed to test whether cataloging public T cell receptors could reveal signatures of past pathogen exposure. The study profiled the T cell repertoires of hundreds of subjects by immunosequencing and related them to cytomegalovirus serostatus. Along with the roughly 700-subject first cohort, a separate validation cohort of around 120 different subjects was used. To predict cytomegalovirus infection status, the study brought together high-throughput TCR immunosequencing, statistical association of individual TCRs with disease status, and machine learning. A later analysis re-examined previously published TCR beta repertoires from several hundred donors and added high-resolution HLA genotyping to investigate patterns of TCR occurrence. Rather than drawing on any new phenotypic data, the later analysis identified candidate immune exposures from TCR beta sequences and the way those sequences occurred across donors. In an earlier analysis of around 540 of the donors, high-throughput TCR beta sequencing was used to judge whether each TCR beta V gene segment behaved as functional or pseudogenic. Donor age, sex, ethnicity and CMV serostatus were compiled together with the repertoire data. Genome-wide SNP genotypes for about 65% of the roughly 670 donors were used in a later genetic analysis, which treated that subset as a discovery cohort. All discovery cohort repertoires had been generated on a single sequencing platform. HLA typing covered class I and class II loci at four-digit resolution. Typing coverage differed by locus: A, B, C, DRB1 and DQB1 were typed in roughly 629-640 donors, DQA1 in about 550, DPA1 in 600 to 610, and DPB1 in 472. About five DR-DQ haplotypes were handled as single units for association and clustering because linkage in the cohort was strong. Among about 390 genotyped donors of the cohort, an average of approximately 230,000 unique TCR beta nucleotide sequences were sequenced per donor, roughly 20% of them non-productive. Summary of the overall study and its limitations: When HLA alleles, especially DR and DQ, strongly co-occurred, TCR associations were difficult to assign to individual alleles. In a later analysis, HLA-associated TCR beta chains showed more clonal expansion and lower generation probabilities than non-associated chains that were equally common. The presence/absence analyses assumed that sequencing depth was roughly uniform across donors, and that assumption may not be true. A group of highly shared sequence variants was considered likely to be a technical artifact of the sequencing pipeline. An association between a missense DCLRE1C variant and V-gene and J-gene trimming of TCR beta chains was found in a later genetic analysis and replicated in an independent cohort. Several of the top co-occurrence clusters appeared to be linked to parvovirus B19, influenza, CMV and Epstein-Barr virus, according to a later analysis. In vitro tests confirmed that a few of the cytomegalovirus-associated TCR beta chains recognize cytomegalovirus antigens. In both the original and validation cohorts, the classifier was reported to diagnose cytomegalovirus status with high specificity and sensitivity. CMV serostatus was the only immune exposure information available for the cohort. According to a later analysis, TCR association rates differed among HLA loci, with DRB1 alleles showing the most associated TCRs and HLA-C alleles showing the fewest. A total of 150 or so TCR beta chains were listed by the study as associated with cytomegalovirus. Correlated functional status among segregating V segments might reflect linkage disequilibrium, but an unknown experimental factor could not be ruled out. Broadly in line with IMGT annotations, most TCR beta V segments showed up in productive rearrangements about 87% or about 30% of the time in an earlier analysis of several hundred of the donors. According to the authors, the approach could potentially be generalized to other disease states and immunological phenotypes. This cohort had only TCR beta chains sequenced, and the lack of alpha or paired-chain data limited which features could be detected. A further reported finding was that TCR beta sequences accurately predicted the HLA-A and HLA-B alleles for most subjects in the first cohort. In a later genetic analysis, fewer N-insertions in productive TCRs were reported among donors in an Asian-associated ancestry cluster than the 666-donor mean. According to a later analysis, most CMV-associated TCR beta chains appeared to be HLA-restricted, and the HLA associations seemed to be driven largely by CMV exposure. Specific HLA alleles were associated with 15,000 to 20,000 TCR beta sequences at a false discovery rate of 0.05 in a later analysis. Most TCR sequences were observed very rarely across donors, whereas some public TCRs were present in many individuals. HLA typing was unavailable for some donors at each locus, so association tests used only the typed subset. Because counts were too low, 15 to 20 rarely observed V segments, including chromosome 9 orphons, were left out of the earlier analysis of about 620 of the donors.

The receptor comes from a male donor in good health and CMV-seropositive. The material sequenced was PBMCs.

The DNA sequence follows: TGTGCCAGCATCGACAGCGCGGGGGACGAGCAGTACTTC. The resulting protein is CASIDSAGDEQYF. The receptor chain draws on TRBV28 and TRBJ2-7; TRBD2 fits 7 bases in the junction. According to the germline V gene, CDR1 reads MDHEN and CDR2 reads SYDVKM. Reading from cysteine to phenylalanine, the CDR3 counts 13 amino acids. Just the 39-base CDR3 DNA is kept, in frame starting at base 1. The germline V and J ends show losses of 7 bases and 5 bases respectively, and no gene match explains 8 bases of the junction.